This T cell receptor beta chain was sequenced in a study of T-cell memory formation after mild COVID-19. Study summary: TCR clusters largely stayed donor specific.

Study-level findings and limits: Later expanders leaned CD4+, whereas day 15 to 85 contracting clones were balanced CD4/CD8. Mainly CM and EM harbored the contracting CD4+ clones; mainly EMRA harbored the CD8+ ones.

Regarding this clonotype: The antigen is not known.

The 5'RACE method, run with constant-segment primers, produced TCR alpha and TCR beta cDNA libraries (carrying sample barcodes and UMIs). Each CDR3 protein is one row after TCRdb ran MiXCR on the 5' RACE reads. This sample has about 470,000 distinct CDR3 sequences, with 20% to 30% found just once. The CDR3 contains 16 residues. The V and J ends lost 4 bases and 4 bases, in that order; junction bases with no gene match: 8. Germline CDR1 reads SGHRS; CDR2 reads YFSETQ. The specimen was PBMCs or a T cell subset sorted from them (not recorded which). The chain has TRBV5-1 and TRBJ2-5, with 12 bases aligning to TRBD1. The clonotype comes from an adult woman who had mild COVID-19 (a few samples of this study predate the infection). Cell type and time point are not known. The CDR3 DNA reads TGCGCCAGCAGCCCTGGGACAGGGGGCGATGGAGAGACCCAGTACTTC. Translating gives CASSPGTGGDGETQYF.